The clone carrying this T cell receptor beta chain was seen once. This sample is part of a study of blood T cell repertoires in COVID-19. As for the study in general: Italy, Spain and the United States were the sources of the convalescent and acute COVID-19 samples.

Germline CDR1 is MNHNS and CDR2 is SASEGT. The V end lost 3 bases, the J end lost 7 bases, and 16 bases lay between the germline ends. The CDR3 contains 14 residues. Repertoires were generated with immunoSEQ multiplex PCR, while TCRdb's copy carries only in-frame clones and drops some. The sample records under 350,000 clones, about 86% being singletons. Participants were aged about 18 to 100 years, lived in about two dozen US areas, and enrolled virtually. The J gene is TRBJ2-7, the V gene TRBV6-1; D possibly corresponds to TRBD2 (5 bases). The sequenced sample was PBMCs or T cells enriched from blood (not recorded which). The TCR was taken from a woman in her thirties or forties with acute COVID-19. The CDR3 nucleotides are TGTGCCAGCAGTGACAGGCTCGGTGGAGGAGAGCAGTACTTC. Encoded protein: CASSDRLGGGEQYF.